The sequence of this T cell receptor beta chain was determined in a study of OX40 agonist ivuxolimab in advanced cancers. Study-level background: Patients with prior anti-PD-1, anti-PD-L1 or anti-CTLA-4 therapy were eligible; 40% had some. Overall study results and limits: The study observed clonal expansion of CD4+ and CD8+ blood T cells by week 6 at 0.1 to 3.0 mg/kg. CD4+ T cells averaged fewer expanded clones than CD8+ T cells.

The protocol was immunoSEQ multiplex PCR, while the TCRdb copy is restricted to in-frame clones and leaves out a portion. The sample has some 73,000 clones, just over 85% seen once. The CDR3 sequence is 18 residues long. Germline V gene sequence: CDR1 KGHSH, CDR2 LQKENI. V was clipped by 2 bases and J by 2 bases, with 21 bases between them. This clone is labeled medium-sized (0.01 to 0.1%). What it binds is unknown. Baseline, cycle 4 day 1, and cycle 7 day 1 were the blood sampling points. This sequence joins TRBV18 and TRBJ1-2, with D perhaps matching TRBD1 (5 bases). The starting material was CD4+ or CD8+ T cells sorted from blood, obtained in a trial of the OX40 agonist ivuxolimab. The receptor was derived from an adult with an advanced solid tumor such as melanoma, head and neck, liver or kidney cancer. CDR3 region: CASSPNWGVKEANYGYTF. CDR3 nucleotide sequence: TGTGCCAGCTCACCAAATTGGGGCGTAAAGGAGGCCAACTATGGCTACACCTTC. Full variable domain (missing parts from reference TRBV18 and TRBJ1-2): NAGVMQNPRHLVRRRGQEARLRCSPMKGHSHVYWYRQLPEEGLKFMVYLQKENIIDESGMPKERFSAEFPKEGPSILRIQQVVRGDSAAYFCASSPNWGVKEANYGYTFGSGTRLTVV.